This TCR beta chain was documented in a study of regulatory T cells in long-lasting Graves disease. Time point in this sample: persistent/refractory GD, antithyroid drugs over 5 years with positive TRAb. The TCR library used RNA extracted from PBMCs. Libraries of TCR beta came from iRepertoire HTBI primers plus Arm-PCR of CDR3 regions. From the multiplex PCR reads, TCRdb called clonotypes with MiXCR, one entry per CDR3 protein. This sample has around 460,000 distinct CDR3 sequences, with approximately 22% found just once. This clonotype was detected ten times or more. This TCR was recovered from a female donor with Graves disease. This material consisted of peripheral blood mononuclear cells (PBMCs), taken when the disease was refractory, from a patient treated with antithyroid drugs.

CDR3 coding DNA: TGTGCCAGCAGTCCTACGGGGGACAGGTATCAGCCCCAGCATTTT. Protein: CASSPTGDRYQPQHF. The chain recombines TRBV2 with TRBJ1-5, with 8 nucleotides matching TRBD1. This CDR3 region has 15 residues. With V trimmed by 5 bases and J by 5 bases, 8 bases remained unmatched. Germline CDR1 reads SNHLY; CDR2 reads FYNNEI.